The rows below give T cell receptor beta chains drawn from one sample of a study of CD8+ T cells in alopecia areata. Profiled with immunoSEQ multiplex PCR; TCRdb holds only in-frame clones, not every one. This sample yields 200,000 to 250,000 clones, of which under 75% are seen a single time; roughly 1.6% belongs to the top ten. Material: CD4+ T cells sorted from blood, obtained at week 4, from a patient treated with tofacitinib. These receptors were taken from a human donor with alopecia areata. CDR3s include the opening cysteine and the closing phenylalanine or tryptophan. Each record gives: V gene, J gene, clone size, D gene, CDR3 DNA, CDR3 protein. A D gene is named only where the DNA matches it firmly. Some rows have no size entry. The others give once, few or many, or a class for an expanded clone.

TRBV30	TRBJ1-2	.	.	TGTGCCTGGAGTCCCGGGACGGCTCGGAGGTATGGCTACACCTTC	CAWSPGTARRYGYTF
TRBV30	TRBJ1-2	.	TRBD1	TGTGCCTGGAGTGCGACAGGGAGGGGCGACTATGGCTACACCTTC	CAWSATGRGDYGYTF
TRBV5-6	TRBJ1-1	.	.	TGTGCCAGCAGCTTAGGTTCTGGACAAGTAAACACTGAAGCTTTCTTT	CASSLGSGQVNTEAFF
TRBV6-1	TRBJ1-1	.	.	TGTGCCAGCAGTGAAACCTCTTTAGCTTTCTTT	CASSETSLAFF
TRBV7-8	TRBJ1-5	.	.	TGTGCCAGCAGCTTAGGGCAGATTCAGCCCCAGCATTTT	CASSLGQIQPQHF
TRBV11-3	TRBJ2-7	.	TRBD2	TGTGCCAGCAGAGGACCGCGGGGGGCCTACTACGAGCAGTACTTC	CASRGPRGAYYEQYF
TRBV6-5	TRBJ2-1	.	.	TGTGCCAGCGCTCTGCGCTACTACAATGAGCAGTTCTTC	CASALRYYNEQFF
TRBV15	TRBJ2-7	.	TRBD1	TGTGCCACCAGCAGAGAGACAGGGCTAACTTACGAGCAGTACTTC	CATSRETGLTYEQYF
TRBV5-4	TRBJ1-1	.	TRBD1	TGTGCCAGCAGCTTGGCAGGGGGCTACGCTTTCTTT	CASSLAGGYAFF
TRBV7-7	TRBJ2-5	.	TRBD2	TGTGCCAGCAGCCGGACTAGTCAAGAGACCCAGTACTTC	CASSRTSQETQYF
TRBV29-1	TRBJ1-2	.	.	TGCAGCGTTCAAACTTCGGACAGACGACTGGGCTATGGCTACACCTTC	CSVQTSDRRLGYGYTF
TRBV2	TRBJ1-4	few	TRBD1	TGTGCCAGCCGCTGGACAGGTGAAAAACTGTTTTTT	CASRWTGEKLFF
TRBV6-5	TRBJ2-5	.	TRBD2	TGTGCCAGCAGTTACCGAGGGGAGGGGACCCAGTACTTC	CASSYRGEGTQYF
TRBV29-1	TRBJ1-1	few	TRBD1	TGCAGCGTTCTGGAGGGACAGATGAACACTGAAGCTTTCTTT	CSVLEGQMNTEAFF
TRBV10-3	TRBJ1-1	.	.	TGTGCCATCAGCGCAGGGGATGCTGAAGCTTTCTTT	CAISAGDAEAFF
TRBV5-1	TRBJ2-2	.	.	TGCGCCAGCACCCAAAGGTTGGGGGGCCCGAACACCGGGGAGCTGTTTTTT	CASTQRLGGPNTGELFF
TRBV19	TRBJ2-1	.	TRBD1	TGTGCCAGTAGTACCCGCACAGGGGGCTCCTACAATGAGCAGTTCTTC	CASSTRTGGSYNEQFF